These 22 T cell receptor beta chains were all obtained from the same sample, sequenced in a study of cytomegalovirus exposure and HLA in healthy donors. The PCR was carried out with 60 Vbeta primers and 13 Jbeta primers. The data were produced by immunoSEQ multiplex PCR, yet TCRdb's version contains in-frame clones alone and is incomplete. The repertoire shows 75,000 to 95,000 clones; the top ten hold 5.5% to 6.5%. Source material: PBMCs. The receptor source for this set is a girl aged 10-17 years in good health and CMV-seropositive.

The rearrangement uses TRBV5-6 and TRBJ1-5, with a possible D match to TRBD1 (6 bases). V lost 4 bases and J lost 1, with 15 bases in between. The CDR3 length is 16 residues. CDR1 and CDR2 (germline): SGHDT, YYEEEE. The CDR3 DNA is TGTGCCAGCAGCCATCGGGGGGGCGCGAGCAATCAGCCCCAGCATTTT. Encoded protein: CASSHRGGASNQPQHF.

The V and J genes are TRBV5-1 and TRBJ1-6, with TRBD1 matching over 7 bases. Germline lookup yields CDR1 SGHRS and CDR2 YFSETQ. This CDR3 is built from 15 residues. The junction had 6 bases not matched to a gene; V was cut back by 4 bases and J by 5 bases. The CDR3 sequence is CASSQGQTNNSPLHF. The CDR3, as DNA: TGCGCCAGCAGCCAGGGACAGACCAATAATTCACCCCTCCACTTT.

The chain combines TRBV4-3 with TRBJ1-4, with D possibly TRBD1 on 5 matching bases. The CDR3 length is 17 residues. V dropped 1 base and J dropped 5 bases, with 17 bases sitting between them. Germline loops: CDR1 LGHNA, CDR2 YSLEER. Written as DNA, the CDR3 is TGCGCCAGCAGCCAAGGGGGATTGAGTAGGGGAAATGAAAAACTGTTTTTT. This codes for CASSQGGLSRGNEKLFF.

This chain links TRBV5-4 with TRBJ2-3, with D possibly being TRBD2 (5 bases). The V end lost 3 bases, the J end lost 0 bases, and 14 bases lay between the germline ends. There are 16 residues in the CDR3. The germline V gene encodes CDR1 SGHNT and CDR2 YYREEE (reference sequence). CDR3 loop: CASSWAGGGSTDTQYF. In DNA, the CDR3 is TGTGCCAGCAGCTGGGCAGGAGGCGGAAGCACAGATACGCAGTATTTT.

The gene calls are TRBV29-1 and TRBJ1-1; perhaps TRBD1 as D (6 bases). Trimming removed 6 bases from V and 0 bases from J, with 11 bases in between. The CDR3 has 13 amino acids. CDR1 and CDR2 (germline): SQVTM, ANQGSEA. The CDR3 sequence: CSVEWTVNTEAFF. The CDR3 nucleotides are TGCAGCGTCGAATGGACAGTGAACACTGAAGCTTTCTTT.

To note about this clone: The sample carries other DNA sequences with the same CDR3. In nucleotides, the CDR3 is TGTGCCAGCAGCTCAGGACAGGGCAACTATGGCTACACCTTC. Translated, it gives CASSSGQGNYGYTF. The chain links TRBV7-9 to TRBJ1-2; TRBD1 aligns across 8 bases. Germline V gene data show CDR1 as SEHNR and CDR2 as FQNEAQ (reference sequence). The V gene end was trimmed by 4 bases and the J gene end by 2 bases; junction bases not matched to a gene: 3. This CDR3 has 14 amino acids.

The V and J genes are TRBV5-5 and TRBJ1-1, with 10 positions matching TRBD1. Germline assignment: CDR1 SGHKS and CDR2 YYEKEE (reference sequence). J gave up 4 bases and V 4 bases, and 4 bases lay outside the gene matches. This CDR3 has 14 residues. The CDR3 region has the DNA TGTGCCAGCAGCCTCGGACAGGGGGGCACTGAAGCTTTCTTT. It specifies CASSLGQGGTEAFF.

V usage is TRBV9 and J usage is TRBJ2-1, with D possibly being TRBD2 (6 bases). This CDR3 has 15 residues. Between the trimmed V and J ends, which lost 5 bases and 5 bases, there was a span of 17 bases. CDR1 is SGDLS and CDR2 is YYNGEE in the germline V gene. The CDR3 loop reads CASSAIGTLDNEQFF. The CDR3 DNA reads TGTGCCAGCAGTGCCATCGGGACTCTCGACAATGAGCAGTTCTTC.

The rearrangement uses TRBV18 and TRBJ1-5; no firm D call. From germline, CDR1 is KGHSH and CDR2 LQKENI. The CDR3 runs to 15 residues. Trimming shortened V by 2 bases and J by 7 bases, and 15 bases separated the two germline ends. The CDR3 reads CASSPSGGMLQPQHF. DNA for the CDR3: TGTGCCAGCTCACCATCAGGAGGGATGCTCCAGCCCCAGCATTTT.

The V call is TRBV28, the J call TRBJ2-2, with 8 positions matching TRBD2. Unmatched junction bases numbered 4, after V lost 7 bases and J lost 0 bases. Germline CDR1 is MDHEN and CDR2 is SYDVKM. This CDR3 is built from 15 residues. In DNA, the CDR3 is TGTGCCAGCACCCCGGGGGGGTCGAACACCGGGGAGCTGTTTTTT. This sequence encodes CASTPGGSNTGELFF.

This chain connects TRBV7-9 to TRBJ2-5; D is possibly TRBD1 (7 bases). Trimming cost V 4 bases and J 0 bases, with 24 bases left between them. Germline V gene lookup returns CDR1 SEHNR and CDR2 FQNEAQ (reference sequence). The CDR3 length is 19 residues. The chain's CDR3 is CASSSGVAYAQGDQETQYF. In DNA form, the CDR3 reads TGTGCCAGCAGCTCGGGGGTGGCATACGCCCAGGGGGACCAAGAGACCCAGTACTTC.

The V and J genes are TRBV6-1 and TRBJ1-2; a weak D match, TRBD1 (5 bases). This CDR3 spans 17 amino acids. CDR1 is MNHNS, CDR2 SASEGT, per germline. The ends were cut back, 2 bases at V and 0 bases at J, with 16 bases in the middle. The CDR3 DNA reads as TGTGCCAGCAGTGAAACCACAGGTGCCGGCTCTAACTATGGCTACACCTTC. Encoded protein: CASSETTGAGSNYGYTF.

This chain's CDR3 is CASNLGQGIRGGGYTF. Here the CDR3 DNA reads TGTGCCAGCAACTTGGGACAGGGGATTAGAGGTGGTGGCTACACCTTC. The chain employs TRBV7-2 and TRBJ1-2, with 10 bases matching TRBD1. This CDR3 has 16 amino acids. The germline CDR1 and CDR2 sequences are SGHTA and FQGNSA. With V trimmed by 7 bases and J by 7 bases, 15 bases remained unmatched. The full variable domain, completed using reference TRBV7-2 and TRBJ1-2, is GAGVSQSPSNKVTEKGKDVELRCDPISGHTALYWYRQSLGQGLEFLIYFQGNSAPDKSGLPSDRFSAERTGGSVSTLTIQRTQQEDSAVYLCASNLGQGIRGGGYTFGSGTRLTVV.

For this clone: The junction departs from the called germline gene at one end, perhaps through a read error. The V and J genes are TRBV10-3 and TRBJ2-3; TRBD2 might be the D (6 bases). Per the germline V gene, CDR1 is ENHRY and CDR2 is SYGVKD. The CDR3 is 12 amino acids. CDR3 nucleotides: TGTGCCACCTCCTCGCCGGGAGATAAGCAGTATTTT. Amino acids: CATSSPGDKQYF.

The V and J genes are TRBV6-5 and TRBJ1-2; the D is unclear. The CDR3 is 12 residues long. The germline gives CDR1 MNHEY, CDR2 SVGAGI. Trimming shortened V by 6 bases and J by 6 bases, and 11 bases separated the two germline ends. CDR3 region: CASSRGRHGYTF. The CDR3 nucleotides are TGTGCCAGCAGCCGGGGAAGGCATGGCTACACCTTC.

The J gene is TRBJ1-5, the V gene TRBV19; unclear D gene. The CDR3 is 13 amino acids. Germline CDR1 is LNHDA and CDR2 is SQIVND (reference sequence). V was trimmed by 1 base and J by 6 bases, leaving 7 bases between them. This chain's CDR3 is CASSIGPGQPQHF. The CDR3 bases are TGTGCCAGTAGTATAGGCCCCGGTCAGCCCCAGCATTTT.

This chain links TRBV5-6 with TRBJ2-2; D possibly corresponds to TRBD2 (7 bases). This CDR3 comprises 15 residues. Trimming took 5 bases from V and 4 from J, leaving 15 bases between them. Germline-derived CDR1 and CDR2 are SGHDT and YYEEEE. CDR3 protein: CASRSGRGPTGELFF. DNA for the CDR3: TGTGCCAGCAGATCGGGGCGGGGGCCCACCGGGGAGCTGTTTTTT.

The genes are TRBV6-6 and TRBJ1-1; the D gene is possibly TRBD1 (5 bases). The length of the CDR3 is 16 residues. From germline, CDR1 is MNHNY and CDR2 SVGAGI (reference sequence). The germline V and J ends were trimmed by 7 bases and 1 base, with 19 bases remaining between them. CDR3 in amino acids: CASNSGRVPGNTEAFF. CDR3 nucleotide sequence: TGTGCCAGCAACTCCGGCAGGGTTCCAGGGAACACTGAAGCTTTCTTT.

The chain couples TRBV27 to TRBJ1-1; no firm D call. CDR1 is MNHEY, CDR2 SMNVEV, per germline (reference sequence). The ends were cut back, 3 bases at V and 0 bases at J, with 5 bases in the middle. This CDR3 spans 13 amino acids. The CDR3, as DNA: TGTGCCAGCAGTTTCACAGTGAACACTGAAGCTTTCTTT. This gives the protein CASSFTVNTEAFF.

The V and J genes are TRBV27 and TRBJ1-5; 7 bases line up with TRBD1. Germline loops: CDR1 MNHEY, CDR2 SMNVEV (reference sequence). V dropped 6 bases and J dropped 3; count of bases not matched to a gene: 8. The CDR3 sequence is 15 residues long. The CDR3 coding sequence is TGTGCCAGCAGCCCGACCGGGACAGTCAATCAGCCCCAGCATTTT. Its protein is CASSPTGTVNQPQHF.

The chain links TRBV28 to TRBJ1-5, with D possibly matching TRBD1 (5 bases). Germline CDR1 MDHEN, CDR2 SYDVKM. CDR3 length: 17 residues. The V gene lost 6 bases and the J gene lost 2 bases, with 20 bases spanning the gap. The chain's CDR3 is CASRPFVRGEGNQPQHF. Here the CDR3 DNA reads TGTGCCAGCAGGCCGTTTGTGAGAGGGGAGGGCAATCAGCCCCAGCATTTT.

The rearrangement links TRBV4-3 to TRBJ2-3; 10 positions agree with TRBD2. The CDR3 consists of 17 residues. J was trimmed by 2 bases and V by 0 bases; bases with no gene match: 5. Germline values: CDR1 LGHNA, CDR2 YSLEER. The CDR3 loop is CASSQDPSGGATDTQYF. The CDR3, as DNA: TGCGCCAGCAGCCAAGATCCCAGCGGGGGGGCCACAGATACGCAGTATTTT.